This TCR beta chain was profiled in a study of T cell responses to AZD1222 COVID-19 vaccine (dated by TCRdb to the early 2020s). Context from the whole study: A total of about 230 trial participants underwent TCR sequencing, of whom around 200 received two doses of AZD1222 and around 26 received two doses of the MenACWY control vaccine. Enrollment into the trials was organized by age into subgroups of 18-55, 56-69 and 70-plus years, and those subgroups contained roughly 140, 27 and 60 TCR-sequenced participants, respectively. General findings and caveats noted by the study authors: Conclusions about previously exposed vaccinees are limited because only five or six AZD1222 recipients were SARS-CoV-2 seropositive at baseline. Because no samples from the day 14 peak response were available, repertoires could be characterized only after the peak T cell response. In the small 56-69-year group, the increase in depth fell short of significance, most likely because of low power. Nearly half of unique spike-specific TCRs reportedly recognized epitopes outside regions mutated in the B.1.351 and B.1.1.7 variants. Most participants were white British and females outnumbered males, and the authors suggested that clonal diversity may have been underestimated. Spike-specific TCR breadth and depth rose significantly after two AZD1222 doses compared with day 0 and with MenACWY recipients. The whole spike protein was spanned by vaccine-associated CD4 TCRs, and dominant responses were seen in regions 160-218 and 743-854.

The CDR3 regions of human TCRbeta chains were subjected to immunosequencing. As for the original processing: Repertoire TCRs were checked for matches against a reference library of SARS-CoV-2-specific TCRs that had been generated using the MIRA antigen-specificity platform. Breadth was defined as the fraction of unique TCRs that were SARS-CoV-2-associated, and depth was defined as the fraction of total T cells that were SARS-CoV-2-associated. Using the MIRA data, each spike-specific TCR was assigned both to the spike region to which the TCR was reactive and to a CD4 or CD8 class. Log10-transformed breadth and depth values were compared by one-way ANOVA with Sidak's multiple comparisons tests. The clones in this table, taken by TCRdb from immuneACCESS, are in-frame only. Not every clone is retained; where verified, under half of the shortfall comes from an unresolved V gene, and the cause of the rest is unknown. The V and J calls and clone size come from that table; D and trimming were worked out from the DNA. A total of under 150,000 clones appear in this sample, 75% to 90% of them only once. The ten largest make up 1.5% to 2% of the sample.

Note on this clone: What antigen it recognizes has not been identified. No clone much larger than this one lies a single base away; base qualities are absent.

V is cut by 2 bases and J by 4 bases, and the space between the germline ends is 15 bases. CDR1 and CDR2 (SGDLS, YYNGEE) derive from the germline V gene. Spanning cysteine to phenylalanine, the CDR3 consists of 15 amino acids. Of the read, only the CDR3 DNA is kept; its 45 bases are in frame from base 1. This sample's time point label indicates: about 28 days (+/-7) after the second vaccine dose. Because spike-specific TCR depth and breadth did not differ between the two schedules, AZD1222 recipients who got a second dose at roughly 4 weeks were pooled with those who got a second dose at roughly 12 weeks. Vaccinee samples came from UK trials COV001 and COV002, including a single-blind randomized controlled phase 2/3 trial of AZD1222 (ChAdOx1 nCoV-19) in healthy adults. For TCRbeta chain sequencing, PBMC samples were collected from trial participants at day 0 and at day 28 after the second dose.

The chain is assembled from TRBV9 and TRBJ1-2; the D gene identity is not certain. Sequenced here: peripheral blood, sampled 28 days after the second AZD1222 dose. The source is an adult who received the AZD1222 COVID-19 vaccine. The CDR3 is CASSVDGSLGYGYTF. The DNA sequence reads TGTGCCAGCAGCGTGGACGGCTCTCTTGGCTATGGCTACACCTTC.